This T cell receptor (beta chain) emerged from a study of CD8+CD57+ T cells in acquired aplastic anemia. Points from the study as a whole: Approximately 28 CD8+ CDR3 sequences were shared between patients and controls.

CDR1 is SGHNT and CDR2 is YYREEE in the germline V gene (reference sequence). The CDR3 sequence is 15 residues long. V was shortened by 3 bases and J by 2 bases, with 12 bases between the two germline ends. The template used for profiling TCR beta VDJ and CDR3 was genomic DNA. From the reads, TCRdb called clonotypes with MiXCR, one entry per CDR3 protein. The profile shows tens of thousands of distinct CDR3 sequences, more than 40% of them singletons. Turning to this clonotype: The antigen remains undetermined.

This receptor was identified in a human donor in good health, serving as a control. The chain uses TRBV5-4 and TRBJ1-5; D call uncertain. The sequenced material came from sorted CD4+, CD8+, or CD8+CD57+ T cells (not recorded which) from PBMCs. CDR3 DNA sequence: TGTGCCAGCAGCTCCTGGGGTTTGGGCAATCAGCCCCAGCATTTT. As protein: CASSSWGLGNQPQHF.